This T cell receptor beta chain is from a study of cytomegalovirus exposure and HLA in healthy donors. Study findings and constraints: When analyzed later, a missense DCLRE1C variant was found to be linked to TCR beta V- and J-gene trimming. It has been reported that TCR beta sequences accurately predicted the HLA-A and HLA-B alleles of most subjects. In an earlier analysis, in fewer than 700 donors, most V segments appeared productive either ~87% or ~30% of the time. Later on, an analysis found that several of the most significant clusters appeared to be linked to common viral pathogens, which included parvovirus B19.

Germline CDR1 reads MGHDK; CDR2 reads SYGVNS. The CDR3 loop spans 13 amino acids. In the PCR, 60 Vbeta and 13 Jbeta primers were used. Sequenced by immunoSEQ multiplex PCR; TCRdb stores in-frame clones only, minus some. This sample has about 150,000 clones, with about 73% found just once. As regards this clone: The antigen remains undetermined. The junction shows a germline mismatch at one end, possibly a read error.

The origin of this receptor is a woman aged 60 to 75 in good health and CMV-seropositive. V is TRBV25-1 and J is TRBJ2-3; possibly TRBD1 for D (7 bases). The material sequenced was PBMCs. CDR3 nucleotides: TGTGCCAGCAGTGAACTGGGCGGGACAGAGTATAATTTT. This sequence encodes CASSELGGTEYNF.